A selection of T cell receptor beta chains follows, all from one sample in a study of Ad26.COV2.S vaccination and SARS-CoV-2 variants. Libraries were prepared by immunoSEQ multiplex PCR; TCRdb keeps only in-frame clonotypes and omits some of them. The sample consists of 350,000 to 450,000 clones, 92% of them appearing once. The input for sequencing was peripheral blood, taken after recovery from COVID-19. Receptors originate from a human donor who had recovered from COVID-19. CDR3s include the opening cysteine and the closing phenylalanine or tryptophan. The D gene is left open where the match is weak. Size values are once, few and many counts, or a class for expanded clones, and some rows have none.

d_call,j_call,v_call,clone_size,cdr3_aa,cdr3_nt
TRBD1,TRBJ1-1,TRBV3-1/TRBV3-2,.,CASSQWGQQAFF,TGTGCCAGCAGCCAGTGGGGACAGCAAGCTTTCTTT
.,TRBJ1-5,TRBV7-2,.,CASSRNDANQPQHF,TGTGCCAGCAGCCGGAACGATGCCAATCAGCCCCAGCATTTT
.,TRBJ2-7,TRBV7-2,.,CASSLNTGWHEQYF,TGTGCCAGCAGCTTAAATACAGGGTGGCACGAGCAGTACTTC
TRBD1,TRBJ1-1,TRBV5-1,.,CASSLYQGANEAFF,TGCGCCAGCAGCTTGTACCAGGGGGCGAATGAAGCTTTCTTT
.,TRBJ2-7,TRBV29-1,.,CSVEDRRYEQYF,TGCAGCGTTGAAGATCGTCGCTACGAGCAGTACTTC
TRBD1,TRBJ2-5,TRBV5-4,.,CAIRTGGLGETQYF,TGTGCCATTCGGACAGGGGGCTTGGGAGAGACCCAGTACTTC
TRBD1,TRBJ1-5,TRBV10-3,.,CAISESGGFSNQPQHF,TGTGCCATCAGTGAGTCAGGGGGCTTCAGCAATCAGCCCCAGCATTTT
.,TRBJ2-2,TRBV2,few,CASSDGGAGMTPSVSNTGELFF,TGTGCCAGCAGTGATGGGGGGGCAGGGATGACCCCCTCGGTATCGAACACCGGGGAGCTGTTTTTT
.,TRBJ2-3,TRBV24-1,.,CATSDSAGTDTQYF,TGTGCCACCAGTGATTCGGCTGGCACAGATACGCAGTATTTT
.,TRBJ1-2,TRBV4-1,.,CASSQDGTTFLGYTF,TGCGCCAGCAGCCAAGACGGAACCACCTTCCTGGGCTACACCTTC
.,TRBJ1-1,TRBV27,.,CASSLYRNTEAFF,TGTGCCAGCAGTCTCTATAGGAACACTGAAGCTTTCTTT
TRBD1,TRBJ1-1,TRBV9,.,CASSVGQGQLGTEAFF,TGTGCCAGCAGCGTAGGACAGGGGCAATTGGGAACTGAAGCTTTCTTT
TRBD1,TRBJ2-7,TRBV5-4,.,CASSLQGISYEQYF,TGTGCCAGCAGCTTACAGGGGATCTCCTACGAGCAGTACTTC
TRBD2,TRBJ2-3,TRBV6-4,few,CASSDSSGGAPDTQYF,TGTGCCAGCAGTGACTCTAGCGGGGGGGCTCCAGATACGCAGTATTTT
TRBD2,TRBJ2-7,TRBV9,.,CASSGAASGSYEQYF,TGTGCCAGCAGTGGGGCGGCTAGCGGCTCCTACGAGCAGTACTTC
.,TRBJ1-5,TRBV7-2,.,CASSLWTVIGNQPQHF,TGTGCCAGCAGCTTATGGACCGTGATCGGGAATCAGCCCCAGCATTTT
.,TRBJ2-5,TRBV5-6,.,CASSLRYRDTLGQETQYF,TGTGCCAGCAGCTTGCGGTATAGGGACACACTGGGGCAAGAGACCCAGTACTTC
.,TRBJ1-4,TRBV9,.,CASSPSQTNEKLFF,TGTGCCAGCAGCCCCTCTCAAACTAATGAAAAACTGTTTTTT
.,TRBJ1-1,TRBV6-1,.,CASSEEVAGNTEAFF,TGTGCCAGCAGTGAAGAGGTGGCCGGGAACACTGAAGCTTTCTTT
.,TRBJ2-7,TRBV7-9,.,CASSLEVPEQYF,TGTGCCAGCAGCTTAGAGGTACCGGAGCAGTACTTC
.,TRBJ1-4,TRBV15,.,CATSRDRVGEAGKLFF,TGTGCCACCAGCAGAGATCGGGTCGGGGAGGCCGGAAAACTGTTTTTT
.,TRBJ1-2,TRBV29-1,.,CSVEGLYGYTF,TGCAGCGTTGAGGGTCTGTATGGCTACACCTTC
.,TRBJ1-2,TRBV5-6,.,CASSSGGGVYGYTF,TGTGCCAGCAGCTCCGGCGGGGGGGTCTATGGCTACACCTTC
.,TRBJ1-6,TRBV13,.,CASSFRTAMNSPLHF,TGTGCCAGCAGCTTTCGTACGGCGATGAATTCACCCCTCCACTTT
.,TRBJ1-1,TRBV6-1,.,CASSDTGQGTEAFF,TGTGCCAGCAGTGATACAGGTCAGGGCACTGAAGCTTTCTTT
TRBD2,TRBJ2-2,TRBV15,.,CATSRDGGGFGTGELFF,TGTGCCACCAGCAGAGACGGCGGGGGGTTCGGGACCGGGGAGCTGTTTTTT
.,TRBJ1-6,TRBV27,once,CASSPGRQRNSPLHF,TGTGCCAGCAGTCCGGGCCGACAACGAAATTCACCCCTCCACTTT
TRBD1,TRBJ2-1,TRBV5-1,once,CASSGTGGVNEQFF,TGCGCCAGCTCCGGGACAGGGGGTGTCAATGAGCAGTTCTTC
.,TRBJ2-1,TRBV10-3,.,CAISDLWGEEPYNEQFF,TGTGCCATCAGTGATCTATGGGGGGAGGAACCATACAATGAGCAGTTCTTC
.,TRBJ2-6,TRBV19,.,CASSMAGSLGANVLTF,TGTGCCAGTAGTATGGCAGGGTCACTTGGGGCCAACGTCCTGACTTTC
.,TRBJ2-2,TRBV9,once,CASSVVSNTGELFF,TGTGCCAGCAGCGTAGTTTCCAACACCGGGGAGCTGTTTTTT
TRBD2,TRBJ2-1,TRBV11-2,.,CASSRGGLAVNEQFF,TGTGCCAGCAGCCGCGGGGGACTAGCAGTCAATGAGCAGTTCTTC
.,TRBJ1-3,TRBV7-9,once,CASSFGTDNSGNTIYF,TGTGCCAGCAGCTTCGGGACGGACAACTCTGGAAACACCATATATTTT
.,TRBJ2-4,TRBV6-2/TRBV6-3,.,CASSYGGLLAKNIQYF,TGTGCCAGCAGTTACGGGGGGCTATTAGCCAAAAACATTCAGTACTTC
TRBD1,TRBJ1-2,TRBV6-2/TRBV6-3,.,CASSSFGGQGPNYGYTF,TGTGCCAGCAGTTCGTTCGGGGGACAGGGACCGAACTATGGCTACACCTTC
.,TRBJ2-5,TRBV4-3,.,CASSQDGSGETQYF,TGCGCCAGCAGCCAAGATGGGTCAGGAGAGACCCAGTACTTC
.,TRBJ1-1,TRBV27,.,CASSLSGGTEAFF,TGTGCCAGCAGTTTAAGTGGGGGCACTGAAGCTTTCTTT
.,TRBJ1-4,TRBV7-9,.,CASSLEGGTDEKLFF,TGTGCCAGCAGCTTAGAGGGAGGGACCGATGAAAAACTGTTTTTT
.,TRBJ2-7,TRBV27,.,CASSLGPPAGLAYEQYF,TGTGCCAGCAGTTTAGGTCCCCCCGCGGGGTTGGCCTACGAGCAGTACTTC
TRBD1,TRBJ2-5,TRBV7-9,.,CASSPETGIQETQYF,TGTGCCAGCAGCCCCGAGACAGGGATCCAAGAGACCCAGTACTTC
.,TRBJ2-5,TRBV19,.,CASSALNPETQYF,TGTGCCAGTAGCGCACTAAACCCTGAGACCCAGTACTTC
.,TRBJ1-4,TRBV4-2,.,CASSQDPRVSGGTNEKLFF,TGTGCCAGCAGCCAAGATCCTAGGGTTTCTGGTGGGACTAATGAAAAACTGTTTTTT
TRBD1,TRBJ1-4,TRBV6-2/TRBV6-3,.,CASSRGTEKLFF,TGTGCCAGCAGCAGGGGGACTGAAAAACTGTTTTTT
.,TRBJ1-3,TRBV5-8,.,CASSFMWETGNTIYF,TGTGCCAGCAGCTTCATGTGGGAGACTGGAAACACCATATATTTT
TRBD1,TRBJ1-2,TRBV6-5,once,CASSTGGVYGYTF,TGTGCCAGCAGTACAGGGGGCGTCTATGGCTACACCTTC
TRBD1,TRBJ1-1,TRBV27,.,CASRPGQTNTEAFF,TGTGCCAGCAGACCGGGACAGACGAACACTGAAGCTTTCTTT
.,TRBJ2-5,TRBV14,.,CASSHYQETQYF,TGTGCCAGCAGCCACTACCAAGAGACCCAGTACTTC
.,TRBJ2-1,TRBV14,.,CASSQRSPNSQSSYNEQFF,TGTGCCAGCAGCCAAAGGTCACCCAACAGTCAGAGCTCCTACAATGAGCAGTTCTTC
TRBD1,TRBJ1-1,TRBV5-1,.,CASSSLPLSRQGGAEAFF,TGCGCCAGCAGCTCACTCCCCTTAAGTCGACAGGGAGGTGCTGAAGCTTTCTTT
.,TRBJ2-3,TRBV10-3,.,CAISERPTASTDTQYF,TGTGCCATCAGTGAAAGACCTACCGCTAGCACAGATACGCAGTATTTT
.,TRBJ2-7,TRBV6-6,once,CASSLVPSYEQYF,TGTGCCAGCTCCCTGGTCCCGTCCTACGAGCAGTACTTC
.,TRBJ1-1,TRBV9,once,CASSVGGGLNTEAFF,TGTGCCAGCAGCGTAGGAGGGGGACTCAACACTGAAGCTTTCTTT
.,TRBJ1-1,TRBV13,once,CASSFESNTEAFF,TGTGCCAGCAGCTTTGAGTCGAACACTGAAGCTTTCTTT
.,TRBJ1-4,TRBV18,.,CASSPTVELNEKLFF,TGTGCCAGCTCACCCACCGTGGAGCTTAATGAAAAACTGTTTTTT
.,TRBJ1-5,TRBV5-1,.,CASSVDGSNQPQHF,TGCGCCAGCAGCGTGGACGGTAGCAATCAGCCCCAGCATTTT
.,TRBJ2-1,TRBV14,.,CASSRGLRPRNSTYNEQFF,TGTGCCAGCAGCCGGGGGCTTCGTCCTCGGAACAGCACCTACAATGAGCAGTTCTTC
TRBD1,TRBJ1-6,TRBV6-5,few,CASSYSIGTGKSPLHF,TGTGCCAGCAGTTACTCGATTGGGACAGGGAAGTCACCCCTCCACTTT